This T cell receptor beta chain was obtained from a study of T cell repertoires in cytomegalovirus infection. Overall study context: Both CMV infection and a matching HLA type were indicated by public TCR beta signatures.

General study findings and limits: In two of eight donors, the top clonotype was HLA-C-restricted CMV-specific. Pooled public TCR beta family frequency picked out CMV carriers with the relevant HLA.

Comment on this clonotype: The antigen remains unidentified.

The CDR3 contains 16 residues. Germline V CDR1 and CDR2: SGHAT, FQNNGV. Trimming took off 1 base at V and 0 bases at J, with 10 bases between the two ends. TCRdb reprocessed the reads with MiXCR, giving one entry per CDR3 protein. In the table there are nearly 450,000 distinct CDR3 sequences, 25% to 40% of which are singletons. The chain has TRBV11-2 and TRBJ2-4; D gene uncertain. Sequencing was done on a sample of PBMCs. This clonotype originated in a human donor in good health (CMV status not recorded). Some clones in this sample may be carry-over from other donors' samples. CDR3 coding DNA: TGTGCCAGCAGCTTAGGTAACAGTCTAGCCAAAAACATTCAGTACTTC. Translating gives CASSLGNSLAKNIQYF.